These 18 T cell receptor beta chains were all obtained from the same sample, sequenced in a study of T cell clonality in common variable immunodeficiency. The data were produced by immunoSEQ multiplex PCR, yet TCRdb's version contains in-frame clones alone and is incomplete. Reported are about 40,000 clones, none seen only once; the ten largest carry 1.3% to 1.5%. Sequencing input: peripheral blood mononuclear cells. The receptors here all came from a person aged 18 to 75 in good health.

This clone was seen many times. The read terminates 3 residues ahead of where the CDR3 ends, so the germline J gene completes it. J is TRBJ1-5 and V is TRBV7-2; D possibly corresponds to TRBD1 (6 bases). The CDR3 has 14 residues. The ends were cut back, 5 bases at V and 4 bases at J, with 12 bases in the middle. Germline lookup yields CDR1 SGHTA and CDR2 FQGNSA. The DNA read from the CDR3 is TGTGCCAGCAGCCTCACAGGGACAAATCAGCCC. Residues: CASSLTGTNQP. The complete CDR3 protein is CASSLTGTNQPQHF.

This clone was recorded many times. One junction end disagrees with the germline gene, perhaps due to a read error. The missing CDR3 end, 3 residues past where the read stops, is filled in from the germline J gene. The rearrangement joins TRBV7-7 to TRBJ2-5; a possible D gene is TRBD1 (5 bases). Per germline, CDR1 SSHAT and CDR2 FNYEAQ (reference sequence). The CDR3 consists of 13 residues. The sequenced part of the CDR3 DNA is TGTGCTAGCAGCTTCTCAGGGCCAGAGACC. This sequence encodes CASSFSGPET. The entire CDR3 is CASSFSGPETQYF. Full variable domain (remainder filled in from reference TRBV7-7 and TRBJ2-5): GAGVSQSPRYKVTKRGQDVTLRCDPISSHATLYWYQQALGQGPEFLTYFNYEAQPDKSGLPSDRFSAERPEGSISTLTIQRTEQRDSAMYRCASSFSGPETQYFGPGTRLLVL.

This clone showed up many times. The read falls 3 residues short of the CDR3 end, and the missing part is taken from the germline J gene. The V and J genes are TRBV7-8 and TRBJ2-2, with D hard to call. The germline V and J ends were trimmed by 5 bases and 0 bases, with 7 bases remaining between them. Germline V gives CDR1 SGHVS, CDR2 FQNEAQ. The CDR3 is 14 residues long. CDR3 sequence reads: CASSAGANTGELFF. Partial CDR3 DNA: TGTGCCAGCAGCGCAGGCGCGAACACCGGGGAG.

To note about this clone: Sequencing ends 3 residues short of the CDR3 end; the germline J gene provides the rest. The V and J genes are TRBV5-6 and TRBJ2-1; 9 nucleotides agree with TRBD2. The CDR3 covers 14 residues. Per germline, CDR1 SGHDT and CDR2 YYEEEE. V lost 2 bases, J lost 9 bases, and 6 bases stayed unmatched. The CDR3 is CASSLTSGSLEQFF. CDR3 bases read: TGTGCCAGCAGCTTAACTAGCGGGTCTCTTGAG.

Many counts were recorded for this clone. With the read ending 3 residues before the CDR3 end, the germline J gene is used to fill in that end. V usage is TRBV2 and J usage is TRBJ2-3, with unresolved D. Germline V CDR1 and CDR2: SNHLY, FYNNEI. V was trimmed by 6 bases and J by 6 bases, leaving 16 bases between them. The CDR3 is 14 amino acids. The sequenced part of the CDR3 DNA is TGTGCCAGCAGCCTGGGCAGGAACGGCGATACG. This encodes CASSLGRNGDT. The entire CDR3 reads CASSLGRNGDTQYF.

This clone was counted many times. The CDR3 extends 3 residues past the end of the read, so its final part is completed from the germline J gene. The chain carries TRBV7-3 and TRBJ2-3, with TRBD1 matching 8 bases. Germline trimming cut 5 bases from V and 4 bases from J; bases unmatched to any gene: 14. The V gene's germline CDR1 is SGHTA and CDR2 FQGTGA. The CDR3 extends over 17 amino acids. The CDR3 here is CASSPRGDRSPADTQYF. The part of the CDR3 DNA that was read is TGTGCCAGCAGCCCCAGGGGGGACAGGAGCCCCGCAGATACG.

This clone occurred many times. The CDR3 is cut off 3 residues early in the read; its end comes from the germline J gene. The V call is TRBV7-9, the J call TRBJ1-2; 7 bases line up with TRBD1. The ends lost 5 bases at V and 4 bases at J; junction bases unmatched: 10. This CDR3 has 15 amino acids. Germline V gene data show CDR1 as SEHNR and CDR2 as FQNEAQ (reference sequence). The CDR3: CASSASEGTAYGYTF. CDR3 bases read: TGTGCCAGCAGCGCCTCGGAAGGGACAGCCTATGGC.

Many counts were recorded for this clone. The observed sequence ends 3 residues before the CDR3 terminus, with the missing tail filled in from the germline J gene. This chain joins TRBV6-2 or TRBV6-3 and TRBJ1-5, with 7 bases fitting TRBD1. Germline V gives CDR1 MNHEY, CDR2 SVGEGT. The V segment lost 8 bases and the J segment 3 bases; nucleotides outside the gene matches: 16. The CDR3 sequence is 17 residues long. Incomplete CDR3 DNA: TGTGCCAGCTCTACCTTCGTTTCTGGGACAGTCAATCAGCCC. This sequence encodes CASSTFVSGTVNQP. Given in full, the CDR3 is CASSTFVSGTVNQPQHF.

This clone has at least ten counts. The sequence runs out 3 residues before the end of the CDR3; the remainder is reconstructed from the germline J gene. V is TRBV5-1 and J is TRBJ2-5, with TRBD1 identical over 8 bases. V shed 0 bases and J 4 bases; nucleotides not matched to a gene: 2. In germline, CDR1 is SGHRS, CDR2 YFSETQ. The CDR3 extends over 14 amino acids. CDR3 DNA (partial): TGCGCCAGCAGCTTGGTGACAGGGGCAGAGACC. This encodes CASSLVTGAET. The entire CDR3 is CASSLVTGAETQYF.

This clone was found many times. Sequencing ends 3 residues short of the CDR3 end; the germline J gene provides the rest. The rearrangement joins TRBV28 to TRBJ2-1; 8 bases fit TRBD2. Per germline, CDR1 MDHEN and CDR2 SYDVKM. This CDR3 region has 15 residues. The V segment lost 8 bases and the J segment 4 bases; nucleotides outside the gene matches: 10. CDR3 protein: CASRQLAGIYNEQFF. The CDR3 bases that were read are TGTGCCAGCCGGCAGCTAGCGGGTATTTACAATGAG.

Many counts were recorded for this clone. The read stops 3 residues short of the end of the CDR3; the missing end is completed from the germline J gene. The chain joins TRBV28 to TRBJ2-5; either TRBD1 or TRBD2 may supply D (6 bases each). In germline, CDR1 is MDHEN, CDR2 SYDVKM. V lost 5 bases and J 2 bases, leaving 18 bases between the germline ends. The CDR3 covers 16 residues. This CDR3 is CASSPLTRGGQETQYF. Incomplete CDR3 DNA: TGTGCCAGCAGTCCCCTGACCAGGGGAGGACAAGAGACC.

This clone was seen only a few times. The read comes to an end 3 residues before the CDR3 does, leaving the germline J gene to fill in the end. The V call is TRBV6-2 or TRBV6-3, the J call TRBJ2-2, with TRBD1 identical over 9 bases. CDR1 MNHEY and CDR2 SVGEGT come from the germline V gene. The CDR3 consists of 16 residues. CDR3 DNA (partial): TGTGCCACCTCGGGAGGACAGGGGACAACTAATGAAAAG. Translating gives CATSGGQGTTNEK. The CDR3 reads in full as CATSGGQGTTNEKLFF.

Points on this clone: This clone may be a read error of a much larger clone one base away. The read stops 3 residues short of the end of the CDR3; the missing end is completed from the germline J gene. The V and J genes are TRBV20-1 and TRBJ1-2; 9 bases align to TRBD1. The germline CDR1 and CDR2 sequences are DFQATT and SNEGSKA (reference sequence). The CDR3 totals 16 residues. J was trimmed by 0 bases and V by 5 bases; bases with no gene match: 10. The CDR3 reads CSAGGDRALANYGYTF. The sequenced part of the CDR3 DNA is TGCAGTGCTGGAGGGGACAGGGCCCTCGCTAACTATGGC.

The table lists this clone with many counts. The CDR3 goes on 3 residues after the read ends, and that part is filled in from the germline J gene. The chain recombines TRBV19 with TRBJ2-7, with unresolved D. Trimming left V 3 bases short and J 2 bases short, with 11 bases between. Germline V gene sequence: CDR1 LNHDA, CDR2 SQIVND (reference sequence). This CDR3 contains 14 residues. The sequenced CDR3 bases are TGTGCCAGTAGTATGGTCGGCCGGGCCTACGAG. Its protein is CASSMVGRAYE. The whole CDR3 sequence is CASSMVGRAYEQYF.

This clone was seen at least ten times. Sequencing ends 3 residues short of the CDR3 end; the germline J gene provides the rest. The chain joins TRBV29-1 to TRBJ2-5; 13 positions agree with TRBD2. CDR3 size: 16 residues. J gave up 5 bases and V 7 bases, and 13 bases lay outside the gene matches. Germline assignment: CDR1 SQVTM and CDR2 ANQGSEA. The CDR3 DNA, read in part, is TGCAGCGCAAAGGGAGGACTAGCGGGAGTCGGGGAGACC. It specifies CSAKGGLAGVGET. The whole CDR3 protein is CSAKGGLAGVGETQYF.

This clone was detected many times. The read ends 3 residues before the CDR3 terminus; that terminus is restored from the germline J gene. This chain connects TRBV2 to TRBJ1-3, with D possibly TRBD1 on 6 matching bases. Germline V CDR1 and CDR2: SNHLY, FYNNEI. V gave up 8 bases and J gave up 2 bases, with 10 bases separating them. There are 13 residues in the CDR3. The CDR3 reads CASLQGTGNTIYF. The DNA read from the CDR3 is TGTGCCAGCCTCCAGGGGACTGGAAACACC.

In this sample, this clone turned up many times. With the read ending 3 residues before the CDR3 end, the germline J gene is used to fill in that end. The rearrangement links TRBV7-3 to TRBJ2-3; D remains unclear. Trimming took 5 bases from V and 4 from J, leaving 10 bases between them. Germline assignment: CDR1 SGHTA and CDR2 FQGTGA. CDR3 size: 13 residues. CDR3 amino acids: CASSTFHSDTQYF. The part of the CDR3 DNA that was read is TGTGCCAGCAGCACCTTTCACTCAGATACG.

In its sample, this clone was seen many times. CDR3 DNA (partial): TGTGCCAGTAGTCCCTCGTCTGATTCACCC. Translated, it gives CASSPSSDSP. The entire CDR3 sequence reads CASSPSSDSPLHF. The chain is built from TRBV19 and TRBJ1-6; D is uncertain. The observed sequence ends 3 residues before the CDR3 terminus, with the missing tail filled in from the germline J gene. Germline V CDR1 and CDR2: LNHDA, SQIVND (reference sequence). V was clipped by 5 bases and J by 8 bases, with 10 bases between them. The CDR3 is made up of 13 amino acids.